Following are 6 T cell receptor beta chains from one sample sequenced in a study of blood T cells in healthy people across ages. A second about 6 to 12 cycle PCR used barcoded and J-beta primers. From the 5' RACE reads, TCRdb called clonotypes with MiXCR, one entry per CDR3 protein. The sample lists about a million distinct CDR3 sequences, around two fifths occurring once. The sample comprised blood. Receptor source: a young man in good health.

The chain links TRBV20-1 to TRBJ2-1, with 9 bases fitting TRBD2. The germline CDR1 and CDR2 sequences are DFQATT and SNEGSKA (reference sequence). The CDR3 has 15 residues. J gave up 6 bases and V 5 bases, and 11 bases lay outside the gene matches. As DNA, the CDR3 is TGCAGTGCTCGACATCCTAGCGGGGATGTCAATGAGCAGTTCTTC. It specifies CSARHPSGDVNEQFF.

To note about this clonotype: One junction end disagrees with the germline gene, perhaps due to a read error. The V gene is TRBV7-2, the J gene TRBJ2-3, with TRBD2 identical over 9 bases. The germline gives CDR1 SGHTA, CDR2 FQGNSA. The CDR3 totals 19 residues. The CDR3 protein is CASSFLSGGAVASTDTQYF. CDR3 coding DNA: TGTGCCAGTAGCTTTCTTAGCGGGGGAGCGGTCGCTAGCACAGATACGCAGTATTTT. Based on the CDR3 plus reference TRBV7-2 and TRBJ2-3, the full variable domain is GAGVSQSPSNKVTEKGKDVELRCDPISGHTALYWYRQSLGQGLEFLIYFQGNSAPDKSGLPSDRFSAERTGGSVSTLTIQRTQQEDSAVYLCASSFLSGGAVASTDTQYFGPGTRLTVL.

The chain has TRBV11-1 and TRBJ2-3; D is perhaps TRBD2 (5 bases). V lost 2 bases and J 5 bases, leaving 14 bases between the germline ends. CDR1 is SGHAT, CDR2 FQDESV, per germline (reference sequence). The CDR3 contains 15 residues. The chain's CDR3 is CASSLRVRVGDTQYF. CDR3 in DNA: TGTGCCAGCAGCTTACGGGTGAGGGTGGGAGATACGCAGTATTTT.

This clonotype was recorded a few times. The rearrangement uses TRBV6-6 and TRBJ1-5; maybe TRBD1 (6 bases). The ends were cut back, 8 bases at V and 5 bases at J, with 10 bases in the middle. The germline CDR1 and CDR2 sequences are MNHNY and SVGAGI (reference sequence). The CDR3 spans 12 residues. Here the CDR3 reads CASDRYDQPQHF. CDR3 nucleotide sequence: TGTGCCAGCGACAGGTACGATCAGCCCCAGCATTTT.

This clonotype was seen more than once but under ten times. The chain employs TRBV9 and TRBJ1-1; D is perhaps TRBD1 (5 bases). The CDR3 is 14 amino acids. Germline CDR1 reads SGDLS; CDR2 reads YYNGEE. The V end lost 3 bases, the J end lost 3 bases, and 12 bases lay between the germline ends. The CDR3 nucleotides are TGTGCCAGCAGCGCCGAAGGGACTTACACTGAAGCTTTCTTT. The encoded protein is CASSAEGTYTEAFF.

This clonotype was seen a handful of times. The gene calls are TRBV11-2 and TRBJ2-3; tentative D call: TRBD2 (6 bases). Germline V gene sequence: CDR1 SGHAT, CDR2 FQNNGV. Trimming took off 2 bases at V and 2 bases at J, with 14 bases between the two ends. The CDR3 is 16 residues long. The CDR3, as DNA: TGTGCCAGCAGCTTATTTTGGGCGGGGCCCACAGATACGCAGTATTTT. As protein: CASSLFWAGPTDTQYF.